Listed here are 17 T cell receptor beta chains from one sample, sequenced in a study of Ad26.COV2.S vaccination and SARS-CoV-2 variants. The table came from immunoSEQ multiplex PCR; TCRdb's copy has only in-frame clones and leaves some out. The top ten clones hold over 9% of a sample with fewer than 500,000 clones, 90% of them seen once. Documented treatment: over 15 received Ad26.COV2.S at low or high dose, single or two shots; 5 received placebo; per-sample allocation not given. Day 63 after the first injection of vaccine or placebo was the sampling time. Sample: peripheral blood, taken in a trial of Ad26.COV2.S vaccine versus placebo. The receptor set was obtained from a person between 18 and 60 years old who received the Ad26.COV2.S COVID-19 vaccine or a placebo.

The chain combines TRBV18 with TRBJ2-7; D unclear. CDR3 length equals 13 residues. Germline V gene sequence: CDR1 KGHSH, CDR2 LQKENI. The V end was cut by 2 bases, the J end by 6 bases, with 11 bases between. The CDR3 DNA follows: TGTGCCAGCTCACCAGGGCCCCTGGGCGAGCAGTACTTC. This codes for CASSPGPLGEQYF.

The chain recombines TRBV5-1 with TRBJ1-1; D unresolved. The germline gives CDR1 SGHRS, CDR2 YFSETQ. The CDR3 spans 15 residues. V gave up 0 bases and J gave up 0 bases, with 9 bases separating them. Here the CDR3 DNA reads TGCGCCAGCAGCTTGGCCGGCAGCTTGAACACTGAAGCTTTCTTT. It is translated as CASSLAGSLNTEAFF.

The chain employs TRBV7-2 and TRBJ2-2; 8 bases are shared with TRBD2. Trimming removed 4 bases from V and 2 bases from J; junction bases left unmatched: 9. The CDR3 loop spans 17 amino acids. CDR1 and CDR2 from the germline V gene are SGHTA and FQGNSA. The CDR3, as DNA: TGTGCCAGCAGCTACCGTAGCGGGGCTACCAACACCGGGGAGCTGTTTTTT. This sequence encodes CASSYRSGATNTGELFF.

About this clone itself: This same CDR3 is encoded by further DNA sequences in the sample. The chain uses TRBV6-5 and TRBJ2-3; 7 nucleotides line up with TRBD2. CDR1 MNHEY and CDR2 SVGAGI come from the germline V gene. The CDR3 sequence is 15 residues long. Trimming cost V 0 bases and J 0 bases; bases outside gene matches: 0. The DNA of the CDR3 is TGTGCCAGCAGTTACTCCGGGGGGAGCACAGATACGCAGTATTTT. This sequence encodes CASSYSGGSTDTQYF.

This clone came up once. The chain employs TRBV30 and TRBJ2-3; 9 nucleotides agree with TRBD1. Trimming removed 2 bases from V and 4 bases from J; junction bases left unmatched: 4. CDR3 length: 14 amino acids. Germline V gene lookup returns CDR1 GTSNPN and CDR2 SVGIG (reference sequence). CDR3 in amino acids: CAWSTGGSPDTQYF. In DNA form, the CDR3 reads TGTGCCTGGAGTACAGGGGGCAGTCCAGATACGCAGTATTTT.

V and J are TRBV2 and TRBJ2-1; 10 nucleotides align to TRBD2. This CDR3 comprises 17 residues. The V gene's germline CDR1 is SNHLY and CDR2 FYNNEI. Trimming cost V 5 bases and J 5 bases; bases outside gene matches: 12. In DNA, the CDR3 is TGTGCCAGCAGTCTGGATACCCTAGCGGGAGACGACAATGAGCAGTTCTTC. It specifies CASSLDTLAGDDNEQFF.

This chain links TRBV30 with TRBJ2-3, with unresolved D. The CDR3 loop spans 13 amino acids. The germline CDR1 and CDR2 sequences are GTSNPN and SVGIG (reference sequence). The ends were cut back, 6 bases at V and 2 bases at J, with 12 bases in the middle. The CDR3 loop is CACLILDTDTQYF. In nucleotides, the CDR3 is TGTGCCTGTCTAATTCTGGACACAGATACGCAGTATTTT.

To note about this clone: The same CDR3 can be traced to other DNA sequences in this sample. The J gene is TRBJ2-5, the V gene TRBV2; D unclear. The CDR3 totals 11 residues. The V gene lost 1 base and the J gene lost 5 bases, with 2 bases spanning the gap. Germline CDR1 SNHLY, CDR2 FYNNEI. The chain's CDR3 is CASSEGETQYF. The CDR3 DNA reads as TGTGCCAGCAGTGAAGGCGAGACCCAGTACTTC.

The chain links TRBV12-3 or TRBV12-4 to TRBJ1-5; D gene unclear. There are 13 residues in the CDR3. The V end was cut by 1 base, the J end by 6 bases, with 7 bases between. The CDR3 is CASSLGSGQPQHF. The CDR3 DNA is TGTGCCAGCAGTTTAGGAAGTGGTCAGCCCCAGCATTTT.

The V and J genes are TRBV28 and TRBJ2-1; TRBD2 matches 7 bases. Germline V CDR1 and CDR2: MDHEN, SYDVKM. This CDR3 comprises 15 residues. J gave up 5 bases and V 3 bases, and 7 bases lay outside the gene matches. CDR3: CASSLPGGRHNEQFF. Here the CDR3 DNA reads TGTGCCAGCAGTTTGCCGGGAGGCCGGCACAATGAGCAGTTCTTC.

The chain's CDR3 is CASEESSYNSPLHF. CDR3 in DNA: TGTGCCAGCGAGGAGAGCTCCTATAATTCACCCCTCCACTTT. The V call is TRBV2, the J call TRBJ1-6; D is uncertain. Germline CDR1 reads SNHLY; CDR2 reads FYNNEI. Trimming took 8 bases from V and 0 from J, leaving 8 bases between them. The CDR3 sequence is 14 residues long.

V usage is TRBV7-8 and J usage is TRBJ2-7, with a tentative D call TRBD2 (5 bases). CDR1 SGHVS and CDR2 FQNEAQ come from the germline V gene. The CDR3 is 13 amino acids. Between the trimmed V and J ends, which lost 1 base and 2 bases, there was a span of 6 bases. The CDR3 sequence is CASSLVGTYEQYF. In DNA, the CDR3 is TGTGCCAGCAGCTTAGTCGGGACCTACGAGCAGTACTTC.

The chain has TRBV6-2 or TRBV6-3 and TRBJ2-2; D might be TRBD1 (5 bases). Germline-derived CDR1 and CDR2 are MNHEY and SVGEGT. The CDR3 runs to 19 residues. V lost 0 bases, J lost 1 base, and 18 bases lay in between. The CDR3 DNA follows: TGTGCCAGCAGTTACTCACAGGACGGAACGACTCTGAACACCGGGGAGCTGTTTTTT. Its translation: CASSYSQDGTTLNTGELFF.

The chain links TRBV2 to TRBJ2-3; weak D call: TRBD2 (6 bases). The CDR3 spans 15 residues. Trimming cost V 5 bases and J 5 bases, with 17 bases left between them. The V gene's germline CDR1 is SNHLY and CDR2 FYNNEI. The CDR3 coding sequence is TGTGCCAGCAGTACGATGTGGACTACGGGAGATACGCAGTATTTT. It codes for CASSTMWTTGDTQYF.

This clone was found a few times. The chain links TRBV5-1 to TRBJ1-5; the D gene is possibly TRBD1 (5 bases). Trimming stripped 1 base from V and 0 bases from J, with 8 bases between. The germline gives CDR1 SGHRS, CDR2 YFSETQ. CDR3 length: 15 amino acids. CDR3 loop: CASSLRGDSNQPQHF. CDR3 nucleotide sequence: TGCGCCAGCAGCTTGCGGGGCGATAGCAATCAGCCCCAGCATTTT.

The chain carries TRBV28 and TRBJ2-5, with a weak D call TRBD1 (6 bases). Looked up from germline, CDR1 is MDHEN and CDR2 is SYDVKM. The CDR3 totals 12 residues. V was clipped by 7 bases and J by 3 bases, with 9 bases between them. CDR3 sequence: CASTGTKETQYF. CDR3 bases: TGTGCCAGCACCGGGACAAAAGAGACCCAGTACTTC.

The rearrangement joins TRBV5-4 to TRBJ2-5; 9 bases line up with TRBD1. The V and J ends lost 0 bases and 7 bases, in that order; junction bases with no gene match: 4. The CDR3 has 14 residues. Germline assignment: CDR1 SGHNT and CDR2 YYREEE (reference sequence). CDR3 in DNA: TGTGCCAGCAGCTTGGAGGGACAGGGAGTGACCCAGTACTTC. This codes for CASSLEGQGVTQYF.